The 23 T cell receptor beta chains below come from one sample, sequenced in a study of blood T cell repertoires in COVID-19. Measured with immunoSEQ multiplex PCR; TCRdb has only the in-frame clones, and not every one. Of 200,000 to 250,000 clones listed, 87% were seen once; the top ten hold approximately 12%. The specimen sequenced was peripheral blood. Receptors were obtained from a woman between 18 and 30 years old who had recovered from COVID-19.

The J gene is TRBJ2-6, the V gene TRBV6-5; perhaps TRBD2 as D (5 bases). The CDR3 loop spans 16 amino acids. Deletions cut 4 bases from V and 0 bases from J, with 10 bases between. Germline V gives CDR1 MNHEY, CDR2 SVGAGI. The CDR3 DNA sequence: TGTGCCAGCAGTTTCTACGGGGACTCTGGGGCCAACGTCCTGACTTTC. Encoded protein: CASSFYGDSGANVLTF.

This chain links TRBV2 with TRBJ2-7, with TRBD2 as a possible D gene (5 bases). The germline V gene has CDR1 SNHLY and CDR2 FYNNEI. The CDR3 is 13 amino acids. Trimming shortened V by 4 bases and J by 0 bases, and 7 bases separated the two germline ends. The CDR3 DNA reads TGTGCCAGCAGTGTGGGGAGCTCCTACGAGCAGTACTTC. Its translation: CASSVGSSYEQYF. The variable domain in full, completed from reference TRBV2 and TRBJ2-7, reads EPEVTQTPSHQVTQMGQEVILRCVPISNHLYFYWYRQILGQKVEFLVSFYNNEISEKSEIFDDQFSVERPDGSNFTLKIRSTKLEDSAMYFCASSVGSSYEQYFGPGTRLTVT.

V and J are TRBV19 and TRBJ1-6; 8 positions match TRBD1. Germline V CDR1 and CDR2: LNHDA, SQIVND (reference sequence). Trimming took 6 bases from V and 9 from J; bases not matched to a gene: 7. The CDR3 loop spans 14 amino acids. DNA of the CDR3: TGTGCCAGTAGGCCAGGGGGCTCTGGTTCACCCCTCCACTTT. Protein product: CASRPGGSGSPLHF. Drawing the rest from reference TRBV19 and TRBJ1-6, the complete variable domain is DGGITQSPKYLFRKEGQNVTLSCEQNLNHDAMYWYRQDPGQGLRLIYYSQIVNDFQKGDIAEGYSVSREKKESFPLTVTSAQKNPTAFYLCASRPGGSGSPLHFGNGTRLTVT.

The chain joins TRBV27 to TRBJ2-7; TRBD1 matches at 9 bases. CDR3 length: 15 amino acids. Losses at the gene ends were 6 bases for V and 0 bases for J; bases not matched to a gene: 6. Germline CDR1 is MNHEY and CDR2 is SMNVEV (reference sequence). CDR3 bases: TGTGCCAGCAGGGGACCGGGACAGGGCTCCTACGAGCAGTACTTC. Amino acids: CASRGPGQGSYEQYF.

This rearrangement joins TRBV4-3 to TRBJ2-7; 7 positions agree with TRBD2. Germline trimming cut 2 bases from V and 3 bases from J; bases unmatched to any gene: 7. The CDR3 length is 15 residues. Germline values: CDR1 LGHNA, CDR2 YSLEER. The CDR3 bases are TGCGCCAGCAGCCAAACCGGGACTAACATCTACGAGCAGTACTTC. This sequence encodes CASSQTGTNIYEQYF.

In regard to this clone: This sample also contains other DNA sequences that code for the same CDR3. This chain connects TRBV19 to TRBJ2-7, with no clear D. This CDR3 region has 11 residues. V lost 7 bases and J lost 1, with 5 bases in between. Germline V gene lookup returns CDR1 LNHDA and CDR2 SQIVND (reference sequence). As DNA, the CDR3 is TGTGCCAGTACAAATTCCTACGAGCAGTACTTC. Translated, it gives CASTNSYEQYF.

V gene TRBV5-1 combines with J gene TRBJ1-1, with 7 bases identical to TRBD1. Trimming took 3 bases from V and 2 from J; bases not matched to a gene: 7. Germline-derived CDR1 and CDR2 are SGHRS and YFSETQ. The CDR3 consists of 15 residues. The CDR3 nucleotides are TGCGCCAGCAGCTACGCAGGGGGTCTAAACACTGAAGCTTTCTTT. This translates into CASSYAGGLNTEAFF.

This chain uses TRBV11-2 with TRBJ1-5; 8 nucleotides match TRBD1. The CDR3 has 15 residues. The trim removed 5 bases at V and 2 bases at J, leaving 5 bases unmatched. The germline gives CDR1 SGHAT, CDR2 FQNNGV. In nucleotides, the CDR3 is TGTGCCAGCAGCCCCGGACAGGGCGGCAATCAGCCCCAGCATTTT. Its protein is CASSPGQGGNQPQHF. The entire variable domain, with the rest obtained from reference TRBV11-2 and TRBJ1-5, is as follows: EAGVAQSPRYKIIEKRQSVAFWCNPISGHATLYWYQQILGQGPKLLIQFQNNGVVDDSQLPKDRFSAERLKGVDSTLKIQPAKLEDSAVYLCASSPGQGGNQPQHFGDGTRLSIL.

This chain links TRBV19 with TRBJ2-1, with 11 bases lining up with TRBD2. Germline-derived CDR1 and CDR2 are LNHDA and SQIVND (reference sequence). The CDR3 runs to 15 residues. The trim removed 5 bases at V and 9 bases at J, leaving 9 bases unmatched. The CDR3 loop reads CASSSLLAGVGEQFF. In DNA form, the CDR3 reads TGTGCCAGTAGTTCCTTACTAGCGGGAGTTGGTGAGCAGTTCTTC.

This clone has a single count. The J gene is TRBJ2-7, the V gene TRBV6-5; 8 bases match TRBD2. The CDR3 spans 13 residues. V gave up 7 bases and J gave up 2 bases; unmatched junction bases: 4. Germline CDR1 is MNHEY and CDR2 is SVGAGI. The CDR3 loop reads CASMGGRPYEQYF. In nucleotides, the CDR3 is TGTGCCAGCATGGGCGGGAGGCCCTACGAGCAGTACTTC.

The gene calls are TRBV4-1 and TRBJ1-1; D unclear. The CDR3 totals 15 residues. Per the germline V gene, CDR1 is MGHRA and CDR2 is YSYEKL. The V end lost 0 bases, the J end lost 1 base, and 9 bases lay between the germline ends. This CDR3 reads CASSQEWHQNTEAFF. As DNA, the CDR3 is TGCGCCAGCAGCCAAGAATGGCACCAGAACACTGAAGCTTTCTTT.

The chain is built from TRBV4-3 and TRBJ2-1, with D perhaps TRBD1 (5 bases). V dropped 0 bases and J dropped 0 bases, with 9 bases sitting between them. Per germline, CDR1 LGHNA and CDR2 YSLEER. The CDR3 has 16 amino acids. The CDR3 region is CASSQDRASSYNEQFF. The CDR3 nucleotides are TGCGCCAGCAGCCAAGACAGGGCGAGCTCCTACAATGAGCAGTTCTTC.

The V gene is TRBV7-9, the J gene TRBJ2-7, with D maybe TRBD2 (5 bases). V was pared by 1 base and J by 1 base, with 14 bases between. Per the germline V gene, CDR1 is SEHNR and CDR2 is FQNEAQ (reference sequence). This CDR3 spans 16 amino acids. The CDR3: CASSLGVGVGSYEQYF. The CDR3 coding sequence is TGTGCCAGCAGCTTAGGGGTGGGAGTAGGTTCCTACGAGCAGTACTTC.

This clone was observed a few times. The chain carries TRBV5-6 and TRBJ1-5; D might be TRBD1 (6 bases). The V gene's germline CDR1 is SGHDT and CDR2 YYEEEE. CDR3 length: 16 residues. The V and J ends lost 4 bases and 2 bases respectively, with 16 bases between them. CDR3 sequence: CASSPSWNRGNQPQHF. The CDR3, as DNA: TGTGCCAGCAGCCCAAGTTGGAACAGGGGCAATCAGCCCCAGCATTTT.

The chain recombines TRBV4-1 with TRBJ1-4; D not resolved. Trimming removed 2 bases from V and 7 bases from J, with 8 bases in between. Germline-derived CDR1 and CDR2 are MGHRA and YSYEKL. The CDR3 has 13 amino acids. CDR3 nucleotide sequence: TGCGCCAGCAGCCAATTCCCCGGTGAAAAACTGTTTTTT. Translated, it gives CASSQFPGEKLFF.

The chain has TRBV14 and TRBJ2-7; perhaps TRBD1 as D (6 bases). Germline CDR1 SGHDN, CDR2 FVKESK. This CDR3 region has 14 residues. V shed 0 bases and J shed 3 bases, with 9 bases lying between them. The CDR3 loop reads CASSQDQGHYEQYF. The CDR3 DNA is TGTGCCAGCAGCCAAGATCAGGGACACTACGAGCAGTACTTC.

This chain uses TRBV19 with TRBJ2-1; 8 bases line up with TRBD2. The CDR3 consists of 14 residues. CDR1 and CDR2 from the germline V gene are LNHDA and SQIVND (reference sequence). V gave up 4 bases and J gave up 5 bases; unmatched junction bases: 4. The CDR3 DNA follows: TGTGCCAGTAGTAGCTGGACTAGCCACAATGAGCAGTTCTTC. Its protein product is CASSSWTSHNEQFF.

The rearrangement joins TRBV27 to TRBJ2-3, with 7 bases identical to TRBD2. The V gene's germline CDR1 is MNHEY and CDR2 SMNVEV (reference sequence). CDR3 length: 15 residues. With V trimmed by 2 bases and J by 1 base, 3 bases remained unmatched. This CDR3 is CASSLGAGRTDTQYF. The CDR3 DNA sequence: TGTGCCAGCAGTTTAGGAGCGGGGCGCACAGATACGCAGTATTTT.

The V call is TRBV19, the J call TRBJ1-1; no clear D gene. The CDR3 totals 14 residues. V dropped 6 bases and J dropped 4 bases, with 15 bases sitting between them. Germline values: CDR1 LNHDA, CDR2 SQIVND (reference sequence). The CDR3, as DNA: TGTGCCAGTAGCTTGGGAGATCGGGGCACTGAAGCTTTCTTT. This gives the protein CASSLGDRGTEAFF.

The CDR3 spells CATSSNTGNQPQHF. CDR3 sequence (DNA): TGTGCCACCAGCAGTAATACAGGGAATCAGCCCCAGCATTTT. The rearrangement joins TRBV15 to TRBJ1-5, with a tentative D call TRBD1 (6 bases). There are 14 residues in the CDR3. Trimming cost V 3 bases and J 4 bases, with 10 bases left between them. Germline V gene data show CDR1 as LNHNV and CDR2 as YYDKDF (reference sequence).

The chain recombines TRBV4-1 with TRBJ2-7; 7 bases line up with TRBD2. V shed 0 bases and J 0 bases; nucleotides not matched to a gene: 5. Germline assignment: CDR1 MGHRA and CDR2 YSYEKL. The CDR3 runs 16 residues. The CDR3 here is CASSQDGRETSYEQYF. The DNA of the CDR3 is TGCGCCAGCAGCCAAGACGGGCGGGAGACCTCCTACGAGCAGTACTTC.

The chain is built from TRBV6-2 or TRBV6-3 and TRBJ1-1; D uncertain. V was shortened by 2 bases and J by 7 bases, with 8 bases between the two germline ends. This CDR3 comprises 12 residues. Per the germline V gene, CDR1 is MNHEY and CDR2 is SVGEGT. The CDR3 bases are TGTGCCAGCAGTTACCATCGCAGTGAAGCTTTCTTT. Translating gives CASSYHRSEAFF.

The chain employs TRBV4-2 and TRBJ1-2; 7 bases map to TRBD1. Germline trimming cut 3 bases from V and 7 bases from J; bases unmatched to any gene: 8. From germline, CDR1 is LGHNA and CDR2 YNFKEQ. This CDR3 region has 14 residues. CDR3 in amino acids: CASSHGQAAGGYTF. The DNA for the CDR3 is TGTGCCAGCAGCCATGGACAGGCGGCGGGTGGCTACACCTTC.